A selection of T cell receptor beta chains follows, all from one sample in a study of blood T cell repertoires in COVID-19. Method: immunoSEQ multiplex PCR; TCRdb's copy keeps in-frame clones and lacks some. Of about 73,000 clones listed, approximately 83% were seen once; the top ten hold approximately 6%. Specimen: peripheral blood. The source of these receptors is a woman aged 60-70 years with acute or convalescent COVID-19. The CDR3 runs from the conserved cysteine through the conserved F or W. The D gene is left open where the match is weak. Not every row has a clone size; where given, it reads once, few, many or a size class.

clone_size: -; j_call: TRBJ1-1; v_call: TRBV6-6; d_call: -; cdr3_aa: CASSYLDPGDTEAFF; cdr3_nt: TGTGCCAGCAGTTACCTGGACCCGGGGGACACTGAAGCTTTCTTT
clone_size: -; j_call: TRBJ2-7; v_call: TRBV12-5; d_call: -; cdr3_aa: CASGFGGGSSYEQYF; cdr3_nt: TGTGCTAGTGGTTTTGGTGGGGGGAGCTCCTACGAGCAGTACTTC
clone_size: once; j_call: TRBJ1-2; v_call: TRBV6-4; d_call: TRBD1; cdr3_aa: CASSETGGAYGYTF; cdr3_nt: TGTGCCAGCAGTGAGACAGGGGGCGCATATGGCTACACCTTC
clone_size: -; j_call: TRBJ2-1; v_call: TRBV7-8; d_call: TRBD2; cdr3_aa: CASSSLAGSSGEQFF; cdr3_nt: TGTGCCAGCAGCTCCCTAGCGGGGAGTAGCGGTGAGCAGTTCTTC
clone_size: -; j_call: TRBJ1-2; v_call: TRBV5-1; d_call: TRBD1; cdr3_aa: CASSPGDRGGYGYTF; cdr3_nt: TGCGCCAGCAGCCCCGGAGACAGGGGAGGTTATGGCTACACCTTC
clone_size: -; j_call: TRBJ1-6; v_call: TRBV5-1; d_call: TRBD1; cdr3_aa: CASSLGGDGNSPLHF; cdr3_nt: TGCGCCAGCAGCTTAGGGGGCGACGGTAATTCACCCCTCCACTTT
clone_size: -; j_call: TRBJ1-2; v_call: TRBV7-9; d_call: -; cdr3_aa: CASSFSTNYGYTF; cdr3_nt: TGTGCCAGCAGCTTTAGCACTAACTATGGCTACACCTTC
clone_size: -; j_call: TRBJ1-6; v_call: TRBV27; d_call: TRBD1; cdr3_aa: CASSDRGTYNSPLHF; cdr3_nt: TGTGCCAGCTCCGACAGGGGCACCTATAATTCACCCCTCCACTTT
clone_size: once; j_call: TRBJ1-6; v_call: TRBV6-1; d_call: TRBD1; cdr3_aa: CASSDQGANWYSPLHF; cdr3_nt: TGTGCCAGCAGTGATCAGGGGGCTAATTGGTATTCACCCCTCCACTTT
clone_size: -; j_call: TRBJ1-1; v_call: TRBV2; d_call: TRBD1; cdr3_aa: CASSLQGVGTEAFF; cdr3_nt: TGTGCCAGCAGTCTCCAGGGGGTTGGTACTGAAGCTTTCTTT
clone_size: -; j_call: TRBJ2-1; v_call: TRBV7-7; d_call: TRBD1; cdr3_aa: CASSPGTGGGNEQFF; cdr3_nt: TGTGCCAGCAGCCCCGGGACAGGGGGAGGTAATGAGCAGTTCTTC
clone_size: -; j_call: TRBJ1-6; v_call: TRBV5-1; d_call: -; cdr3_aa: CASSLGQEKWNSPLHF; cdr3_nt: TGCGCCAGCAGCTTGGGACAGGAAAAGTGGAATTCACCCCTCCACTTT
clone_size: -; j_call: TRBJ1-3; v_call: TRBV7-9; d_call: -; cdr3_aa: CASSVFSLSVGNTIYF; cdr3_nt: TGTGCCAGCAGCGTCTTTTCCCTCTCCGTGGGAAACACCATATATTTT
clone_size: -; j_call: TRBJ1-4; v_call: TRBV7-9; d_call: -; cdr3_aa: CASSQLRNGQGEKLFF; cdr3_nt: TGTGCCAGCAGCCAACTTCGGAACGGTCAGGGAGAAAAACTGTTTTTT
clone_size: -; j_call: TRBJ1-1; v_call: TRBV12-3/TRBV12-4; d_call: -; cdr3_aa: CASRDSSGVEAFF; cdr3_nt: TGTGCCAGCAGAGACTCAAGCGGGGTTGAAGCTTTCTTT
clone_size: -; j_call: TRBJ2-3; v_call: TRBV5-1; d_call: -; cdr3_aa: CASSPGQTDTQYF; cdr3_nt: TGCGCCAGCAGCCCGGGACAAACAGATACGCAGTATTTT
clone_size: -; j_call: TRBJ1-5; v_call: TRBV3-1/TRBV3-2; d_call: TRBD1; cdr3_aa: CASKAGGYQPQHF; cdr3_nt: TGTGCCAGCAAGGCAGGGGGATACCAGCCCCAGCATTTT
clone_size: -; j_call: TRBJ2-7; v_call: TRBV4-1; d_call: TRBD1; cdr3_aa: CASSQGLVGQGAGQYF; cdr3_nt: TGCGCCAGCAGCCAAGGATTAGTCGGACAGGGGGCAGGGCAGTACTTC
clone_size: once; j_call: TRBJ1-6; v_call: TRBV2; d_call: TRBD1; cdr3_aa: CASSPRQGALHF; cdr3_nt: TGTGCCAGCAGTCCTCGACAGGGGGCTCTCCACTTT
clone_size: -; j_call: TRBJ1-1; v_call: TRBV6-5; d_call: -; cdr3_aa: CASSQGMNTEAFF; cdr3_nt: TGTGCCAGCAGTCAGGGGATGAACACTGAAGCTTTCTTT
clone_size: -; j_call: TRBJ2-5; v_call: TRBV7-6; d_call: TRBD2; cdr3_aa: CASSPPWSSGGADETQYF; cdr3_nt: TGTGCCAGCAGCCCCCCCTGGAGTAGCGGGGGGGCCGATGAGACCCAGTACTTC
clone_size: -; j_call: TRBJ1-3; v_call: TRBV27; d_call: -; cdr3_aa: CASSSLAGNTIYF; cdr3_nt: TGTGCCAGCAGTTCTCTTGCTGGAAACACCATATATTTT
clone_size: -; j_call: TRBJ2-1; v_call: TRBV24-1; d_call: TRBD2; cdr3_aa: CATSDLGTSGGAGYEQFF; cdr3_nt: TGTGCCACCAGTGATTTGGGGACTAGCGGGGGGGCAGGCTATGAGCAGTTCTTC
clone_size: -; j_call: TRBJ1-2; v_call: TRBV6-5; d_call: -; cdr3_aa: CASRRRQASGYGYTF; cdr3_nt: TGTGCCAGCAGACGAAGACAGGCATCAGGCTATGGCTACACCTTC
clone_size: -; j_call: TRBJ1-1; v_call: TRBV5-1; d_call: -; cdr3_aa: CASSLAGFDTEAFF; cdr3_nt: TGCGCCAGCAGCTTGGCCGGGTTTGACACTGAAGCTTTCTTT